These T cell receptor beta chains were read from a single sample in a study of T cell responses to AZD1222 COVID-19 vaccine. Clones were read by immunoSEQ multiplex PCR, and TCRdb kept only the in-frame ones, dropping some. Among over 140,000 clones listed, around 90% were seen once. Sequenced here: peripheral blood, sampled on day 0 of AZD1222 vaccination. The receptor source for this set is an adult in good health. Both conserved end residues are part of each CDR3. Clone size is stated in some rows and not others, as once, few, many or a class when expanded.

v_gene,j_gene,abundance,CDR3aa
TRBV4-2,TRBJ2-7,NA,CASSQEGLAAYEQYF
TRBV24-1,TRBJ1-1,NA,CATSEGYQAASVLF
TRBV5-5,TRBJ2-7,NA,CASSGLAGNQPYEQYF
TRBV9,TRBJ1-2,NA,CASRRDSNYGYTF
TRBV28,TRBJ1-2,NA,CASSLYSLTNYGYTF
TRBV7-6,TRBJ2-6,NA,CASSLGVSGANVLTF
TRBV6-2/TRBV6-3,TRBJ2-1,NA,CASSYSYQLAGGGNEQFF
TRBV7-9,TRBJ2-5,NA,CASSLREGETQYF
TRBV5-4,TRBJ2-3,NA,CASSLETSTDTQYF
TRBV15,TRBJ1-2,NA,CATSRDYRVSVYGYTF
TRBV15,TRBJ2-1,NA,CATSRNVDIYNEQFF
TRBV5-1,TRBJ2-1,NA,CASSKSGGAYNEQFF
TRBV27,TRBJ2-1,once,CASSMLSSEYNEQFF
TRBV29-1,TRBJ1-2,NA,CSGGTGEGYTF
TRBV6-1,TRBJ1-5,once,CASSRDNNQPQHF
TRBV24-1,TRBJ2-5,NA,CATSDLGGLQETQYF
TRBV5-5,TRBJ1-4,NA,CASSLYPGQELNEKLFF
TRBV7-2,TRBJ1-2,NA,CASNPPIGRGSYGYTF
TRBV28,TRBJ1-3,NA,CASSLSQGLSGNTIYF
TRBV29-1,TRBJ1-4,NA,CSVRSWGRNGEKLFF
TRBV20-1,TRBJ2-5,NA,CSASLYQETQYF
TRBV5-1,TRBJ2-5,NA,CASSSSGQSYETQYF
TRBV5-1,TRBJ2-1,NA,CASSLAGGTYNEQFF
TRBV27,TRBJ2-5,NA,CASSPGDTLQETQYF
TRBV27,TRBJ1-1,NA,CASSLTGGMTEAFF
TRBV19,TRBJ2-7,NA,CASSILRGYRTEQYF
TRBV6-6,TRBJ1-3,NA,CASSTNRDRMTAIYF
TRBV6-5,TRBJ2-1,once,CASSLGGASSYNEQFF
TRBV19,TRBJ1-2,once,CASSAPGQGKRGYTF
TRBV19,TRBJ1-5,NA,CASSIRDQPQHF
TRBV7-9,TRBJ2-2,NA,CASSYDRVDTGELFF
TRBV5-1,TRBJ2-7,NA,CASRFTGDEQYF
TRBV9,TRBJ1-5,NA,CASSSTTGTQPQHF
TRBV2,TRBJ2-6,many,CASHRAGANVLTF
TRBV5-1,TRBJ2-3,NA,CASSLGTMKNTQYF
TRBV7-9,TRBJ2-2,NA,CASSYGQGFTGELFF
TRBV6-5,TRBJ2-2,NA,CASRAEHRNTGELFF
TRBV7-9,TRBJ2-7,NA,CASSSYRNYEQYF
TRBV18,TRBJ1-2,NA,CASSPSDGAVVGYTF
TRBV28,TRBJ2-4,NA,CASSLFEGTGALAKNIQYF
TRBV28,TRBJ1-3,once,CASSLLGSRNTIYF
TRBV18,TRBJ2-2,NA,CASSPPLTGELFF